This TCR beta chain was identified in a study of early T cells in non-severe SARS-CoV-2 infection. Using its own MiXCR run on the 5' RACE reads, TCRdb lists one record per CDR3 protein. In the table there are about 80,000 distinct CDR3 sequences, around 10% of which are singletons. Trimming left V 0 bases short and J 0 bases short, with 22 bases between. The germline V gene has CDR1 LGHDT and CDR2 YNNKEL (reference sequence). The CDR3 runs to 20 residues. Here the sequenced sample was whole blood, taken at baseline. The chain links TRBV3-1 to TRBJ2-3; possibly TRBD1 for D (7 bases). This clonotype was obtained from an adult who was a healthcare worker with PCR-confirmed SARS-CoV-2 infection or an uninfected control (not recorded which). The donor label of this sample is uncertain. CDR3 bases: TGTGCCAGCAGCCAAGATCGGAACAGGGGAGTAGCGGATAGCACAGATACGCAGTATTTT. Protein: CASSQDRNRGVADSTDTQYF.